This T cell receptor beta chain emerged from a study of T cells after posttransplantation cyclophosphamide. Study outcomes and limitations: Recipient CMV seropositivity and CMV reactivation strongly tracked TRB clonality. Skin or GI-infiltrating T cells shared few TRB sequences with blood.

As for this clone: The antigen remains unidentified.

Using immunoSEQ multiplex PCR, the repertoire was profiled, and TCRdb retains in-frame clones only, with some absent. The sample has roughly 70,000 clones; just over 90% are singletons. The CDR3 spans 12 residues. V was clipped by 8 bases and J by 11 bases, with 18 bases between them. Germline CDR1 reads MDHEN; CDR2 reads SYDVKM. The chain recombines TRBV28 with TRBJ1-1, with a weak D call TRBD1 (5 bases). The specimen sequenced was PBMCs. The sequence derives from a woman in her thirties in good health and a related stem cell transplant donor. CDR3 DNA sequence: TGTGCCAGCCTCCACACAGGTTGGACGGCTTTCTTT. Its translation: CASLHTGWTAFF.